The 6 T cell receptor beta chains given below trace back to one sample, sequenced in a study of cytotoxic CD8 clonotypes in ibrutinib-treated CLL. Using immunoSEQ multiplex PCR, the repertoire was profiled, and TCRdb retains in-frame clones only, with some absent. Found here are about 300,000 clones, approximately 76% of them singletons; the top ten hold about 5.8%. The specimen was PBMCs, collected at disease progression, from a patient treated with ibrutinib. All receptors derive from a human donor with chronic lymphocytic leukemia.

The chain uses TRBV10-3 and TRBJ1-2; possible D gene TRBD1, 5 bases. Trimming pared 0 bases from V and 3 bases from J, leaving 11 bases between. The CDR3 is 15 residues long. CDR1 and CDR2 (germline): ENHRY, SYGVKD. CDR3: CAISESGQGDYGYTF. As DNA, the CDR3 is TGTGCCATCAGTGAGTCGGGGCAGGGCGACTATGGCTACACCTTC.

The chain is built from TRBV10-3 and TRBJ2-1; D is perhaps TRBD2 (5 bases). Deletions cut 6 bases from V and 8 bases from J, with 8 bases between. Per germline, CDR1 ENHRY and CDR2 SYGVKD. This CDR3 comprises 11 residues. The CDR3 bases are TGTGCCATCAGGAGGGCCGATGAGCAGTTCTTC. It specifies CAIRRADEQFF.

This chain connects TRBV9 to TRBJ2-7; a possible D gene is TRBD1 (6 bases). Germline V gene lookup returns CDR1 SGDLS and CDR2 YYNGEE. Trimming shortened V by 0 bases and J by 2 bases, and 12 bases separated the two germline ends. This CDR3 contains 15 residues. As DNA, the CDR3 is TGTGCCAGCAGCGTAGATACAGGGTCGACCTACGAGCAGTACTTC. This gives the protein CASSVDTGSTYEQYF.

J is TRBJ2-7 and V is TRBV6-5; 8 nucleotides match TRBD2. Germline V CDR1 and CDR2: MNHEY, SVGAGI. Trimming at V came to 0 bases and at J to 5 bases, leaving 9 bases not matched to a gene. The CDR3 spans 16 residues. CDR3 sequence reads: CASSYSPAGVLDEQYF. In DNA form, the CDR3 reads TGTGCCAGCAGTTACTCACCAGCGGGGGTCTTGGACGAGCAGTACTTC.

The rearrangement links TRBV7-9 to TRBJ2-3; the D gene is possibly TRBD2 (5 bases). Trimming pared 1 base from V and 6 bases from J, leaving 8 bases between. CDR1 and CDR2 (germline): SEHNR, FQNEAQ (reference sequence). The length of the CDR3 is 13 residues. The CDR3 region is CASSLGAGDTQYF. The CDR3, as DNA: TGTGCCAGCAGCTTAGGGGCGGGCGATACGCAGTATTTT.

This clone was found once. The V call is TRBV6-6, the J call TRBJ2-3; 7 nucleotides line up with TRBD2. V dropped 5 bases and J dropped 7; count of bases not matched to a gene: 12. The CDR3 totals 15 residues. CDR1 and CDR2 from the germline V gene are MNHNY and SVGAGI (reference sequence). The CDR3, as DNA: TGTGCCAGCAGTCCCGGGACTACTCCCTGGAATACGCAGTATTTT. As protein: CASSPGTTPWNTQYF.